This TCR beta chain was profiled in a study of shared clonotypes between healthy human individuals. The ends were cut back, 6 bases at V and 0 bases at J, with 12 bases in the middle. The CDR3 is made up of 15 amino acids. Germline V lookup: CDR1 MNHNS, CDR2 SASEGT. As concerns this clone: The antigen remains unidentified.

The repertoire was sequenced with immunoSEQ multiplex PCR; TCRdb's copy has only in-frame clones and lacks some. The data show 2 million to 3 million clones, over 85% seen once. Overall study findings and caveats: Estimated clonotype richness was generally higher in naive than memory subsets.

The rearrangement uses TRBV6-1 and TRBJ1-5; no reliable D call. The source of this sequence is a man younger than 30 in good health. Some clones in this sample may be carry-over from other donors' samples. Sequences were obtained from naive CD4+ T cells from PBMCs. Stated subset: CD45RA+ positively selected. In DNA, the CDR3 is TGTGCCAGCAGCCAGCCAAATTATAGCAATCAGCCCCAGCATTTT. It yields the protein CASSQPNYSNQPQHF.